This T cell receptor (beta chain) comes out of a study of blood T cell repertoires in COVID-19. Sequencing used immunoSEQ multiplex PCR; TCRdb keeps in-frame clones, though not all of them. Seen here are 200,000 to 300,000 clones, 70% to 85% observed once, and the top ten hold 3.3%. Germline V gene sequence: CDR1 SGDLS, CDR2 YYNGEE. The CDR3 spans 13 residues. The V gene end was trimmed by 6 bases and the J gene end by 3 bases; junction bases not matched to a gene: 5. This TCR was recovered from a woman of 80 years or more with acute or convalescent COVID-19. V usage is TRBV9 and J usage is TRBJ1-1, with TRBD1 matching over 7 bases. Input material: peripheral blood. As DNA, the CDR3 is TGTGCCAGCACGAGGGGGCGGGACACTGAAGCTTTCTTT. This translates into CASTRGRDTEAFF.